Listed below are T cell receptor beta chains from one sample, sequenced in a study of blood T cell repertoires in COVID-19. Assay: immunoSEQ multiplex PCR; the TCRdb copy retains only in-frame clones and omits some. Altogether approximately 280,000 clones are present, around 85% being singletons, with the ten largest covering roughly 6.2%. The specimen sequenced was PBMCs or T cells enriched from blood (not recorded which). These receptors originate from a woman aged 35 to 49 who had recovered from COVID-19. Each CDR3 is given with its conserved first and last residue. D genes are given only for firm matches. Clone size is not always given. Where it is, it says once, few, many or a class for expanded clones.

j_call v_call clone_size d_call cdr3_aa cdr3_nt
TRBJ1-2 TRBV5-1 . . CASSMFSYGYTF TGCGCCAGCAGTATGTTCAGCTATGGCTACACCTTC
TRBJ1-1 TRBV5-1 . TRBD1 CASSLQGVNPEAFF TGCGCCAGCAGCTTGCAGGGGGTAAACCCTGAAGCTTTCTTT
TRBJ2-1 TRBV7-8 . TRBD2 CASSHTSGRAYEQFF TGTGCCAGCAGTCATACTAGCGGGAGGGCCTATGAGCAGTTCTTC
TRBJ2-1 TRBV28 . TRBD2 CASRSLPGLAGAEGQFF TGTGCCAGCAGGTCTCTCCCGGGACTAGCGGGAGCGGAGGGGCAGTTCTTC
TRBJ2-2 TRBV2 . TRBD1 CASGGQGRTGELFF TGTGCCAGCGGGGGACAGGGGAGGACCGGGGAGCTGTTTTTT
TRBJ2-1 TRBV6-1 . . CASSDRYDEQFF TGTGCCAGCAGTGACAGGTACGATGAGCAGTTCTTC
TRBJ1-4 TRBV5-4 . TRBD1 CASSLPGQGNEKLFF TGTGCCAGCAGCTTGCCGGGACAGGGGAATGAAAAACTGTTTTTT
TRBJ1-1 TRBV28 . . CASRERRTKAFF TGTGCCAGCAGAGAACGGAGAACTAAAGCTTTCTTT
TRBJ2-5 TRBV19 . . CASSSQGGLRETQYF TGTGCCAGTAGTAGCCAGGGGGGTCTAAGGGAGACCCAGTACTTC
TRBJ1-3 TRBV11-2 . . CASSSGGNTIYF TGTGCCAGCAGCTCAGGTGGAAACACCATATATTTT
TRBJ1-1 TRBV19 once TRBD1 CASSPGQASEAFF TGTGCCAGTAGTCCGGGACAGGCCTCTGAAGCTTTCTTT
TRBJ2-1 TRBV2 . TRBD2 CASERLAYSYNEQFF TGTGCCAGCGAGAGACTAGCGTACTCCTACAATGAGCAGTTCTTC
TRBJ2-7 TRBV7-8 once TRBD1 CASSLAGQGASYEQYF TGTGCCAGCAGCTTAGCGGGACAGGGGGCCTCCTACGAGCAGTACTTC
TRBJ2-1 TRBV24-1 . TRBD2 CASSGGRGGGEQFF TGTGCCAGTTCCGGCGGGAGGGGGGGCGGTGAGCAGTTCTTC
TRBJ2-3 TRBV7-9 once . CASTPARDTQYF TGTGCCAGCACCCCGGCGCGGGATACGCAGTATTTT
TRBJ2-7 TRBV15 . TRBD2 CATSKSGSAYEQYF TGTGCCACCAGCAAAAGCGGGAGTGCCTACGAGCAGTACTTC
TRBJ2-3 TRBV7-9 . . CASSFSGPDTQYF TGTGCCAGCAGCTTCTCTGGCCCAGATACGCAGTATTTT
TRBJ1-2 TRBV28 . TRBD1 CASSVPGQRYGYTF TGTGCCAGCAGTGTCCCGGGACAGCGCTATGGCTACACCTTC
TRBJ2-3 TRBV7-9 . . CASYQFTDTQYF TGTGCCAGCTACCAGTTCACAGATACGCAGTATTTT
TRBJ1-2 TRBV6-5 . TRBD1 CASRLQGATRGYTF TGTGCCAGCCGATTGCAGGGGGCAACGAGGGGCTACACCTTC
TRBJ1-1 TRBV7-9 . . CASSGGQDTEAFF TGTGCCAGCAGCGGCGGGCAGGACACTGAAGCTTTCTTT
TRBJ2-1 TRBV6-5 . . CASSYEAGSRNEQFF TGTGCCAGCAGTTACGAGGCGGGATCGCGGAATGAGCAGTTCTTC
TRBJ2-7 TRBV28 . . CASSLLGGYEQYF TGTGCCAGCAGCCTACTGGGGGGATACGAGCAGTACTTC
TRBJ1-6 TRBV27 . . CASSSQGALGNSPLHF TGTGCCAGCAGTTCGCAAGGGGCGCTCGGTAATTCACCCCTCCACTTT
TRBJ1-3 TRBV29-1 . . CSVVAGGTIYF TGCAGCGTTGTCGCGGGGGGCACCATATATTTT
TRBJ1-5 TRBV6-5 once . CASRKTTDQPQHF TGTGCCAGCAGAAAAACAACCGATCAGCCCCAGCATTTT
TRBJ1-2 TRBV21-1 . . CASSNLAGAGGYTF TGTGCCAGCAGCAATTTGGCGGGCGCGGGGGGCTACACCTTC
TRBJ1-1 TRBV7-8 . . CASSPNKNTEAFF TGTGCCAGCAGCCCAAACAAGAACACTGAAGCTTTCTTT
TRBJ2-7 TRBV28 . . CASSSAIYEQYF TGTGCCAGCAGTTCCGCTATCTACGAGCAGTACTTC
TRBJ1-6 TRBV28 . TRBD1 CASSFRGGQSNSPLHF TGTGCCAGCAGTTTCCGAGGGGGACAGTCTAATTCACCCCTCCACTTT
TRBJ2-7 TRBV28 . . CASSDRDINEQYF TGTGCCAGCAGTGATCGGGACATCAACGAGCAGTACTTC
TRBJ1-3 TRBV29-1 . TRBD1 CSVRTGGNTIYF TGCAGCGTGCGGACAGGGGGGAACACCATATATTTT
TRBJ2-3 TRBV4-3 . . CASSQDTYADTQYF TGCGCCAGCAGCCAAGATACCTACGCAGATACGCAGTATTTT
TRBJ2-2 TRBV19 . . CASSRQSFTNTGELFF TGTGCCAGTAGTAGACAGAGTTTTACGAACACCGGGGAGCTGTTTTTT
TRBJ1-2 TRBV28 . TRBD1 CASSLDRAHGYTF TGTGCCAGCAGTTTAGACAGGGCCCATGGCTACACCTTC
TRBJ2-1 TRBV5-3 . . CARSRRNTGHNEQFF TGTGCCAGAAGTCGACGGAACACAGGACACAATGAGCAGTTCTTC
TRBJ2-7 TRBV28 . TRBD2 CASPHGEGPLTYEQYF TGTGCCAGCCCACACGGGGAGGGACCACTCACCTACGAGCAGTACTTC
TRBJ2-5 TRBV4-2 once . CASSLREKETQYF TGTGCCAGCAGCCTAAGGGAGAAAGAGACCCAGTACTTC
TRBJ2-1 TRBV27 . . CASSSLASYNEQFF TGTGCCAGCAGTTCATTGGCCTCCTACAATGAGCAGTTCTTC
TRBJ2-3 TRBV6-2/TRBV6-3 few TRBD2 CASSLTLLAGGRDTDTQYF TGTGCCAGCAGTCTTACTCTCCTAGCGGGAGGCCGAGACACAGATACGCAGTATTTT
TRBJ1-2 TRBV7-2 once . CASSLAGDGYTF TGTGCCAGCAGCTTAGCAGGGGATGGCTACACCTTC
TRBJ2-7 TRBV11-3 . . CASSPPSDSYEQYF TGTGCCAGCAGCCCCCCGAGCGACTCCTACGAGCAGTACTTC
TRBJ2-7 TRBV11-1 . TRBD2 CASSFTSGNSYEQYF TGTGCCAGCAGCTTCACTAGCGGGAACTCCTACGAGCAGTACTTC
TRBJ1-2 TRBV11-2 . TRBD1 CASSENRGIAGYTF TGTGCCAGCAGCGAAAACAGGGGCATAGCTGGCTACACCTTC
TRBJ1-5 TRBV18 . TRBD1 CASSPSTGEQPQHF TGTGCCAGCTCACCTTCTACAGGGGAACAGCCCCAGCATTTT
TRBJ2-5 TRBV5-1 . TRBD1 CASTQQGYVETQYF TGCGCCAGCACCCAACAGGGGTACGTGGAGACCCAGTACTTC
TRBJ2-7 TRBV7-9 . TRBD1 CASSLGQGGEQYF TGTGCCAGCAGCTTAGGACAGGGCGGCGAGCAGTACTTC
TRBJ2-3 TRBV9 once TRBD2 CASSGGLGVDTQYF TGTGCCAGCAGCGGGGGACTAGGGGTAGATACGCAGTATTTT
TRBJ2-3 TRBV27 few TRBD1 CASRRADREADTQYF TGTGCCAGCAGACGCGCGGACAGGGAAGCAGATACGCAGTATTTT
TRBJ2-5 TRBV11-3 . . CASSLAEMETQYF TGTGCCAGCAGCTTAGCCGAGATGGAGACCCAGTACTTC
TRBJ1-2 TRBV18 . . CASSPLQEFADGYTF TGTGCCAGCTCACCACTTCAAGAGTTTGCGGATGGCTACACCTTC
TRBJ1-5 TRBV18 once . CASSPLEERRPQHF TGTGCCAGCTCACCCCTCGAGGAGAGGCGGCCCCAGCATTTT
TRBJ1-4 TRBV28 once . CASSATGKNEKLFF TGTGCCAGCAGTGCCACAGGGAAGAACGAAAAACTGTTTTTT
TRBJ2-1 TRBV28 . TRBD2 CGWQGLAGGKQFF TGTGGGTGGCAGGGACTAGCGGGAGGGAAGCAGTTCTTC